This T cell receptor beta chain was sequenced during a study of T cells in Graves' hyperthyroidism and ophthalmopathy. Study-level findings and limits: Appearing also in blood were most of the thyroid clonotypes expanded above 0.001.

Amplification of TCR beta CDR3 regions used RNA as the template. Carried out on the TCR CDR3, a first-round RT-PCR used the HTBI primer set. MiXCR, applied by TCRdb to the multiplex PCR reads, yields one record per CDR3 protein. The data show a few hundred thousand distinct CDR3 sequences, about 45% seen once. Stable disease denoted Graves' hyperthyroidism without ophthalmopathy progression within 18 months. The study left out patients who had uncontrolled infection, other autoimmune disease, pregnancy or lactation. A remark on this clonotype: The antigen remains unidentified. The junction does not match germline at one end; this may be a read error.

CDR3 size: 16 residues. CDR1 and CDR2 (germline): SGHVS, FQNEAQ. The specimen sequenced was peripheral blood or thyroid tissue (not recorded which). The rearrangement uses TRBV7-8 and TRBJ1-1; 8 bases are a match to TRBD1. The TCR sequence derives from a woman aged 18 to 35 with Graves' hyperthyroidism. Here the CDR3 DNA reads TGTGCCGGCAGCCCCAACCCAGACAGGGGAGATACTGAAGCTTTCTTT. Translated, it gives CAGSPNPDRGDTEAFF. The full variable domain, in which reference TRBV7-8 and TRBJ1-1 provide the parts outside the CDR3, is GAGVSQSPRYKVAKRGQDVALRCDPISGHVSLFWYQQALGQGPEFLTYFQNEAQLDKSGLPSDRFFAERPEGSVSTLKIQRTQQEDSAVYLCAGSPNPDRGDTEAFFGQGTRLTVV.